The text below deals with one T cell receptor (beta chain). Its antigen remains unidentified. Trimming cost V 6 bases and J 2 bases, with 13 bases left between them. The CDR3 has 14 amino acids. This record belongs to a study of CD8 T cells in ankylosing spondylitis. The study, taken as a whole, reports: Eight highly homologous variants formed a TCR beta motif that appeared characteristic of ankylosing spondylitis blood.

TCRdb processed the 5' RACE reads anew with MiXCR; each CDR3 protein has one entry. The sample yields 350,000 to 550,000 distinct CDR3 sequences, 20% to 30% seen once. This clonotype was obtained from a male donor with ankylosing spondylitis. The material sequenced was blood, either unsorted or a sorted T cell fraction (not recorded which). The chain carries TRBV12-3 or TRBV12-4 and TRBJ1-1; the D gene is possibly TRBD1 (6 bases). Written as DNA, the CDR3 is TGTGCCAGCAGATACAGGGTCCACAACACTGAAGCTTTCTTT. Protein product: CASRYRVHNTEAFF.